One T cell receptor (beta chain) is described in this entry. Its antigen is still unknown. This specimen comes from a study of blood T cells in healthy people across ages. Study conclusions and caveats: It was not possible, with unsorted PBMCs, to conclusively compare naive and antigen-experienced cells.

With a J-beta primer mix and a sample-barcoded 5' primer, a second PCR ran roughly 6 to 11 cycles. Each of the samples gave a minimum of 3 million paired-end reads that contained CDR3. TCRdb independently ran MiXCR on the 5' RACE reads; one entry per CDR3 protein. Altogether about 930,000 distinct CDR3 sequences are present, roughly 29% being singletons, with the ten largest covering about a tenth. The length of the CDR3 is 15 residues. V lost 3 bases and J 11 bases, leaving 22 bases between the germline ends. The germline V gene encodes CDR1 MDHEN and CDR2 SYDVKM. The same data also contributed to another study, on T cells of mothers and their children. Per that study: All donors were healthy and Caucasian; they were a few mothers and their six children.

The TCR comes from a woman between 40 and 55 years old in good health. The sample consisted of blood. V gene TRBV28 combines with J gene TRBJ2-5, with D perhaps TRBD1 (6 bases). CDR3 bases: TGTGCCAGCAGTTTCCACACCCCAGGGGAATTTGAGCAGTACTTC. Protein sequence: CASSFHTPGEFEQYF. Looking up the rest from reference TRBV28 and TRBJ2-5 gives the full variable domain: DVKVTQSSRYLVKRTGEKVFLECVQDMDHENMFWYRQDPGLGLRLIYFSYDVKMKEKGDIPEGYSVSREKKERFSLILESASTNQTSMYLCASSFHTPGEFEQYFGPGTRLLVL.